This T cell receptor (beta chain) is from a study of blood T cell repertoires in COVID-19. Study in general: Samples of COVID-19 (acute and convalescent) were obtained from the United States, Italy and Spain. T cells, B-cell-depleted T cells, or PBMCs supplied cDNA or gDNA.

Trimming took off 5 bases at V and 4 bases at J, with 17 bases between the two ends. The CDR3 has 15 amino acids. Germline assignment: CDR1 MNHNY and CDR2 SVGAGI (reference sequence). This clone has a single count. Original processing notes: Cell counts per sample came from amplifying reference gene primers. Method: immunoSEQ multiplex PCR; TCRdb's copy keeps in-frame clones and lacks some. The D gene and trimming were derived from the DNA, and the V and J assignments and clone size from that table. In the table there are 90,000 or so clones, approximately 87% of which are singletons. This rearrangement joins TRBV6-6 to TRBJ1-1, with a weak D call TRBD1 (5 bases). The sequencing sample was made of peripheral blood. This receptor was obtained from a human donor in a cohort sampled during active COVID-19. This CDR3 is CASSLPGRGGTEAFF. In nucleotides, the CDR3 is TGTGCCAGCAGTCTACCGGGCCGGGGGGGCACTGAAGCTTTCTTT.